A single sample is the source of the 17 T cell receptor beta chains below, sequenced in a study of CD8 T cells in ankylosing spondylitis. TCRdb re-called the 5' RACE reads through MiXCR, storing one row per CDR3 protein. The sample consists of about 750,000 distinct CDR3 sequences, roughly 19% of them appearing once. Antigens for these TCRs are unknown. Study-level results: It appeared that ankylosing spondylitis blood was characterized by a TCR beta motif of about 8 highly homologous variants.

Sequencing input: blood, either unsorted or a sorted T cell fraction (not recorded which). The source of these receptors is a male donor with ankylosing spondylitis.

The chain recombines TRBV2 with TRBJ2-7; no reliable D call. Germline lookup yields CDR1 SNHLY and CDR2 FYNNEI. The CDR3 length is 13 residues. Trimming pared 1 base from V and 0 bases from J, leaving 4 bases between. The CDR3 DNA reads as TGTGCCAGCAGTGAAGGAGACTCCTACGAGCAGTACTTC. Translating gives CASSEGDSYEQYF.

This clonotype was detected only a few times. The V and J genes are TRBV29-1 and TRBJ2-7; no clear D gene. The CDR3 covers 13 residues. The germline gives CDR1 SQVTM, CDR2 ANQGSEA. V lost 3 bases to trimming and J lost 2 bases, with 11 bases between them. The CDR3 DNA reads TGCAGCGTTGAGTCCGGACCCGCCTACGAGCAGTACTTC. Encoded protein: CSVESGPAYEQYF.

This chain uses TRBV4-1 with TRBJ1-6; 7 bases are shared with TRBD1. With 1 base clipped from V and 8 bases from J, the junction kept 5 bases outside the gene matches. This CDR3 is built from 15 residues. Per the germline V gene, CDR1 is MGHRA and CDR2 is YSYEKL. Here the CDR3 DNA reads TGCGCCAGCAGCCAAGGGATAGGGGGCTATTCACCCCTCCACTTT. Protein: CASSQGIGGYSPLHF.

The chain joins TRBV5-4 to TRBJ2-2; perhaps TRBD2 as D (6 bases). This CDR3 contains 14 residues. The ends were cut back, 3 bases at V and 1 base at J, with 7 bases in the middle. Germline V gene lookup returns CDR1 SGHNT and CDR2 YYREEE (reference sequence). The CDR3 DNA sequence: TGTGCCAGCAGCTGGGGACTGAACACCGGGGAGCTGTTTTTT. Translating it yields CASSWGLNTGELFF.

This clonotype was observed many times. The CDR3 sequence is CASSVEGTSNEQFF. DNA of the CDR3: TGTGCCAGCAGCGTAGAAGGGACCTCCAATGAGCAGTTCTTC. J is TRBJ2-1 and V is TRBV9, with D perhaps given as TRBD1 or TRBD2 (5 bases each). The CDR3 has 14 amino acids. Germline assignment: CDR1 SGDLS and CDR2 YYNGEE. V was shortened by 0 bases and J by 6 bases, with 10 bases between the two germline ends.

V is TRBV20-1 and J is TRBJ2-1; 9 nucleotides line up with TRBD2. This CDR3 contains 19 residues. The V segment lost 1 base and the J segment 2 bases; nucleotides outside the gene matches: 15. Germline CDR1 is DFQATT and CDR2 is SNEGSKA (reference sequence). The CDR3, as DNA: TGCAGTGCTAGAGTCGCTAGCGGGGCCGCCTCATCCCCCTACAATGAGCAGTTCTTC. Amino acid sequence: CSARVASGAASSPYNEQFF.

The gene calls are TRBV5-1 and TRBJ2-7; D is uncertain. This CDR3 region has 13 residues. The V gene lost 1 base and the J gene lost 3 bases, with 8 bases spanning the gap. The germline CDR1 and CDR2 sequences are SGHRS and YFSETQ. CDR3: CASSLRSLYEQYF. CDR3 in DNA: TGCGCCAGCAGCTTGAGGAGCCTCTACGAGCAGTACTTC.

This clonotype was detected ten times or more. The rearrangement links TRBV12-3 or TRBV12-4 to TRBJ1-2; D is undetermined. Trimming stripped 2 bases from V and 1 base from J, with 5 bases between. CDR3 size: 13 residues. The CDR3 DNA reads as TGTGCCAGCAGTTTATCCAGTAACTATGGCTACACCTTC. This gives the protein CASSLSSNYGYTF.

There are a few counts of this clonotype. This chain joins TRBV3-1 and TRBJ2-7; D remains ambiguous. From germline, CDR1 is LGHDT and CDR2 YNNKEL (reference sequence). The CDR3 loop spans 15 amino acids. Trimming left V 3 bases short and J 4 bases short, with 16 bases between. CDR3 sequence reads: CASSQKSRGGYEQYF. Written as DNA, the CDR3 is TGTGCCAGCAGCCAGAAGTCCCGTGGTGGATACGAGCAGTACTTC.

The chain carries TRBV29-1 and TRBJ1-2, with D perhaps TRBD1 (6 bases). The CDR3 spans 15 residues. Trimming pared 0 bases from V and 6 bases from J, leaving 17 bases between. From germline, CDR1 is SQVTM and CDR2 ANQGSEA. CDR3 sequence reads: CSVEDRGGAPDGYTF. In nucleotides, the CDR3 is TGCAGCGTTGAAGATCGGGGGGGGGCGCCTGATGGCTACACCTTC.

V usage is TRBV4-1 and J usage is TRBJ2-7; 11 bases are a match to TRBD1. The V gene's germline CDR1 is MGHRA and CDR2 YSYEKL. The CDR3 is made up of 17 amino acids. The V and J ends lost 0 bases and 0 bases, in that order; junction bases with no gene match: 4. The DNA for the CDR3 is TGCGCCAGCAGCCAAGATAGAGGACAGGGGGCCTCCTACGAGCAGTACTTC. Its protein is CASSQDRGQGASYEQYF.

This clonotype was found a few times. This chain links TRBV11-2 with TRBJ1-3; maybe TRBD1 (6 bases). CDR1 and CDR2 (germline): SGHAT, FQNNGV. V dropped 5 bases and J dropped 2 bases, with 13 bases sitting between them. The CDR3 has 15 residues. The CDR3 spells CASSPGAGAGNTIYF. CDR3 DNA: TGTGCCAGCAGCCCGGGGGCGGGGGCTGGAAACACCATATATTTT.

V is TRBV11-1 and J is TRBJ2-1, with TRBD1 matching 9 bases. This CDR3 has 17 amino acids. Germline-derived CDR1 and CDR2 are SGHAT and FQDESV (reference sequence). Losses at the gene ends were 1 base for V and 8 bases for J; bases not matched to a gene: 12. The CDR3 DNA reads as TGTGCCAGCAGCTTAGGTCGGACAGGGGAAAAGATAGATGAGCAGTTCTTC. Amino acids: CASSLGRTGEKIDEQFF.

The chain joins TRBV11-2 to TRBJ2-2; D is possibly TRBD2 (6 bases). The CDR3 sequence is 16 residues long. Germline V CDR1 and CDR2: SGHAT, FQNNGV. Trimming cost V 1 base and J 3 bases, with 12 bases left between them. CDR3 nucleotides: TGTGCCAGCAGCTTAGTCGCGGGGCTCGACACCGGGGAGCTGTTTTTT. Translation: CASSLVAGLDTGELFF.

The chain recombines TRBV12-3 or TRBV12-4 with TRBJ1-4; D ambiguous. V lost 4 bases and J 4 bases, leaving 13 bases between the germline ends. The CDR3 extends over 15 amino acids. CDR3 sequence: CASSSGYAVNEKLFF. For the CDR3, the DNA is TGTGCCAGCAGTTCGGGGTATGCTGTTAATGAAAAACTGTTTTTT.

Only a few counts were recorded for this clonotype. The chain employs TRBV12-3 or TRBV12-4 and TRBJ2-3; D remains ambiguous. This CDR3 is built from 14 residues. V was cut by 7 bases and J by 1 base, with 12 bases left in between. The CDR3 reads CASKSAAGTDTQYF. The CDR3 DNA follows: TGTGCCAGCAAGAGCGCCGCGGGCACAGATACGCAGTATTTT.

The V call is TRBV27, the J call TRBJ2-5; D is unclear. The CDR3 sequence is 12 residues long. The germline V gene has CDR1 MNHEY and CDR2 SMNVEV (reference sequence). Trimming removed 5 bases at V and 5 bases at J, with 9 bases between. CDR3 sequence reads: CASSDVGETQYF. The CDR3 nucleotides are TGTGCCAGCAGTGACGTAGGGGAGACCCAGTACTTC.